These 32 T cell receptor beta chains originate from one sample sequenced in a study of glioma-infiltrating T cells after dendritic cell vaccination. Only in-frame clones appear in the TCRdb table, and some are missing; sequencing was by immunoSEQ multiplex PCR. In the table there are fewer than 95,000 clones, 85% of which are singletons. Documented time point: after dendritic cell vaccination, including at tumor progression/relapse. The sample consisted of blood, taken after dendritic cell vaccination. These TCRs come from a human donor with glioblastoma.

The chain has TRBV4-2 and TRBJ2-4, with D perhaps TRBD2 (6 bases). Germline V CDR1 and CDR2: LGHNA, YNFKEQ. V was clipped by 3 bases and J by 0 bases, with 12 bases between them. The CDR3 runs 16 residues. This CDR3 is CASSQNPGLAKNIQYF. CDR3 DNA: TGTGCCAGCAGCCAGAACCCGGGACTAGCCAAAAACATTCAGTACTTC.

The chain joins TRBV9 to TRBJ2-7; TRBD1 agrees at 11 bases. Per the germline V gene, CDR1 is SGDLS and CDR2 is YYNGEE. This CDR3 comprises 16 residues. The V and J ends lost 3 bases and 9 bases, in that order; junction bases with no gene match: 14. The CDR3 here is CASSATRTGGPLMQYF. CDR3 in DNA: TGTGCCAGCAGCGCCACTCGGACAGGGGGCCCTCTCATGCAGTACTTC.

The rearrangement links TRBV5-1 to TRBJ2-7; 11 nucleotides agree with TRBD1. The trim removed 4 bases at V and 5 bases at J, leaving 5 bases unmatched. There are 14 residues in the CDR3. Germline V gene sequence: CDR1 SGHRS, CDR2 YFSETQ. DNA of the CDR3: TGCGCCAGCAGCCCGGACAGGGGGCACGACGAGCAGTACTTC. This translates into CASSPDRGHDEQYF.

This clone occurred once. The chain has TRBV28 and TRBJ2-3, with D tentatively TRBD1 (5 bases). Trimming removed 6 bases from V and 2 bases from J, with 6 bases in between. Germline assignment: CDR1 MDHEN and CDR2 SYDVKM. CDR3 length: 12 amino acids. CDR3 protein: CASRGPTDTQYF. The DNA for the CDR3 is TGTGCCAGCAGGGGGCCCACAGATACGCAGTATTTT.

The V gene is TRBV4-3, the J gene TRBJ1-2, with D maybe TRBD1 (6 bases). CDR1 and CDR2 from the germline V gene are LGHNA and YSLEER. This CDR3 is built from 14 residues. V was cut by 2 bases and J by 4 bases, with 11 bases left in between. The CDR3 sequence is CASSQMTGGYGYTF. The CDR3 DNA follows: TGCGCCAGCAGCCAAATGACAGGCGGCTATGGCTACACCTTC.

This clone was detected only a few times. V is TRBV5-4 and J is TRBJ2-2; 15 bases fit TRBD2. CDR1 is SGHNT and CDR2 is YYREEE in the germline V gene (reference sequence). This CDR3 region has 16 residues. The V segment lost 4 bases and the J segment 7 bases; nucleotides outside the gene matches: 5. The CDR3 region has the DNA TGTGCCAGCAGCAGTGGGACTAGCGGGAGGATCGGGGAGCTGTTTTTT. Its translation is CASSSGTSGRIGELFF.

This clone showed up just once. CDR3 DNA: TGTGCCAGCAGCACCGCAGGTAGCGGGGGGTCATCCGGGGAGCTGTTTTTT. Translating gives CASSTAGSGGSSGELFF. V and J are TRBV5-4 and TRBJ2-2, with 10 positions matching TRBD2. Germline loops: CDR1 SGHNT, CDR2 YYREEE (reference sequence). The V and J ends lost 4 bases and 6 bases, in that order; junction bases with no gene match: 12. The CDR3 has 17 residues.

The chain is built from TRBV4-3 and TRBJ1-4; D call uncertain. Germline loops: CDR1 LGHNA, CDR2 YSLEER. This CDR3 region has 15 residues. The V gene lost 1 base and the J gene lost 4 bases, with 10 bases spanning the gap. The CDR3 loop is CASSQVADYNEKLFF. The CDR3 DNA is TGCGCCAGCAGCCAAGTCGCGGACTATAATGAAAAACTGTTTTTT.

In DNA, the CDR3 is TGTGCCAGCAGTCCAACAGGGAGCACCGGGGAGCTGTTTTTT. Translation gives CASSPTGSTGELFF. V and J are TRBV6-4 and TRBJ2-2, with a tentative D call TRBD1 (6 bases). Germline V gene data show CDR1 as MRHNA and CDR2 as SNTAGT. V was pared by 5 bases and J by 4 bases, with 11 bases between. This CDR3 comprises 14 residues.

The chain carries TRBV2 and TRBJ2-7, with D maybe TRBD2 (6 bases). Between the trimmed V and J ends, which lost 5 bases and 6 bases, there was a span of 14 bases. This CDR3 is built from 13 residues. CDR1 and CDR2 (germline): SNHLY, FYNNEI. Written as DNA, the CDR3 is TGTGCCAGCAGTCATCCGGGGGAATTCGAGCAGTACTTC. This gives the protein CASSHPGEFEQYF.

V usage is TRBV2 and J usage is TRBJ1-2, with 8 bases aligning to TRBD1. J lost 4 bases, V lost 6 bases, and 13 bases had no gene match. Looked up from germline, CDR1 is SNHLY and CDR2 is FYNNEI. This CDR3 has 16 residues. The CDR3 DNA reads as TGTGCCAGCAGGTCTACCGCAGGGGGCCTGTCCTATGGCTACACCTTC. It specifies CASRSTAGGLSYGYTF.

The chain joins TRBV4-1 to TRBJ1-1, with D possibly matching TRBD1 (5 bases). Trimming took 7 bases from V and 6 from J, leaving 18 bases between them. This CDR3 comprises 14 residues. Germline V gene data show CDR1 as MGHRA and CDR2 as YSYEKL. The CDR3 nucleotides read TGCGCCAGCACCAGGGACCGGTGGGGGGCTGAAGCTTTCTTT. Translation gives CASTRDRWGAEAFF.

The J gene is TRBJ2-5, the V gene TRBV15, with D perhaps matching TRBD1 (6 bases). The last part of the DNA fits TRBJ2-7 better; the J call may be wrong. The CDR3 is 15 residues long. Germline V gene data show CDR1 as LNHNV and CDR2 as YYDKDF (reference sequence). The CDR3, as DNA: TGTGCCACCAGCAGGGAAACAGGGAGCTCCTACGAGCAGTACTTC. Its protein product is CATSRETGSSYEQYF.

The CDR3 is CASSQDPGADTQYF. The CDR3 DNA sequence: TGCGCCAGCAGCCAAGATCCGGGGGCAGATACGCAGTATTTT. This chain links TRBV4-3 with TRBJ2-3; a weak D match, TRBD2 (6 bases). Germline CDR1 reads LGHNA; CDR2 reads YSLEER. The V and J ends lost 0 bases and 4 bases respectively, with 8 bases between them. CDR3 size: 14 residues.

The chain combines TRBV25-1 with TRBJ1-2, with 7 nucleotides matching TRBD1. J was trimmed by 12 bases and V by 2 bases; bases with no gene match: 6. Germline values: CDR1 MGHDK, CDR2 SYGVNS. The CDR3 is 12 residues long. The CDR3 DNA sequence: TGTGCCAGCAGTGAAGGGGCAGGGGGAAACACCTTC. Translated: CASSEGAGGNTF.

The rearrangement joins TRBV25-1 to TRBJ2-7, with 10 nucleotides matching TRBD1. Per the germline V gene, CDR1 is MGHDK and CDR2 is SYGVNS. The junction had 6 bases not matched to a gene; V was cut back by 6 bases and J by 4 bases. This CDR3 spans 14 amino acids. In DNA, the CDR3 is TGTGCCAGCAGCACCCCGGGACAGGGGTACGAGCAGTACTTC. Amino acids: CASSTPGQGYEQYF.

The rearrangement uses TRBV7-9 and TRBJ1-1; D may be TRBD1 (6 bases). The CDR3 consists of 16 residues. V was shortened by 5 bases and J by 1 base, with 17 bases between the two germline ends. CDR1 and CDR2 (germline): SEHNR, FQNEAQ (reference sequence). The DNA of the CDR3 is TGTGCCAGCAGCCCTGGGACATTTACGCCGAACACTGAAGCTTTCTTT. Its protein is CASSPGTFTPNTEAFF.

The V call is TRBV7-9, the J call TRBJ1-2; D gene uncertain. Germline V gene lookup returns CDR1 SEHNR and CDR2 FQNEAQ (reference sequence). Trimming left V 0 bases short and J 1 base short, with 6 bases between. The CDR3 consists of 14 residues. In DNA form, the CDR3 reads TGTGCCAGCAGCTTAGCCGGGAGTAACTATGGCTACACCTTC. Translated, it gives CASSLAGSNYGYTF.

The chain employs TRBV14 and TRBJ1-1; no clear D gene. Germline CDR1 and CDR2: SGHDN and FVKESK. This CDR3 is built from 12 residues. The V gene lost 0 bases and the J gene lost 7 bases, with 6 bases spanning the gap. As DNA, the CDR3 is TGTGCCAGCAGCCAAGAGGCACGTGAAGCTTTCTTT. Translated: CASSQEAREAFF.

The chain joins TRBV5-6 to TRBJ2-5, with D unclear. Deletions cut 0 bases from V and 2 bases from J, with 8 bases between. CDR1 is SGHDT and CDR2 is YYEEEE in the germline V gene. This CDR3 contains 14 residues. Written as DNA, the CDR3 is TGTGCCAGCAGCTTGGTTCGCGGACAAGAGACCCAGTACTTC. It specifies CASSLVRGQETQYF. Drawing the rest from reference TRBV5-6 and TRBJ2-5, the complete variable domain is DAGVTQSPTHLIKTRGQQVTLRCSPKSGHDTVSWYQQALGQGPQFIFQYYEEEERQRGNFPDRFSGHQFPNYSSELNVNALLLGDSALYLCASSLVRGQETQYFGPGTRLLVL.

The chain joins TRBV10-3 to TRBJ1-5; maybe TRBD1 (5 bases). The CDR3 sequence is 13 residues long. Germline-derived CDR1 and CDR2 are ENHRY and SYGVKD. V was cut by 5 bases and J by 3 bases, with 8 bases left in between. CDR3 nucleotides: TGTGCCATCAGTTGGGACTCCAATCAGCCCCAGCATTTT. Protein sequence: CAISWDSNQPQHF.

The chain combines TRBV7-2 with TRBJ2-7; 13 bases are a match to TRBD2. V trimming: 5 bases; J trimming: 6 bases; junction bases outside the gene matches: 13. The CDR3 spans 17 residues. CDR1 and CDR2 from the germline V gene are SGHTA and FQGNSA. In DNA, the CDR3 is TGTGCCAGCAGCGCCCGATACACTAGCGGGAGGGAAGGCGAGCAGTACTTC. It codes for CASSARYTSGREGEQYF.

This clone was observed once. The chain carries TRBV7-2 and TRBJ2-1; D unresolved. This CDR3 region has 12 residues. Germline CDR1 is SGHTA and CDR2 is FQGNSA. Trimming stripped 4 bases from V and 9 bases from J, with 10 bases between. The CDR3 loop reads CASSWRRSEQFF. DNA of the CDR3: TGTGCCAGCAGCTGGCGGAGATCTGAGCAGTTCTTC.

The chain employs TRBV28 and TRBJ2-7, with 8 nucleotides matching TRBD1. CDR1 and CDR2 (germline): MDHEN, SYDVKM. Unmatched junction bases numbered 12, after V lost 6 bases and J lost 5 bases. CDR3 length: 15 amino acids. The CDR3 coding sequence is TGTGCCAGCAGGAGAGGAACTGACAGGGGCGACGAGCAGTACTTC. Protein product: CASRRGTDRGDEQYF.

The chain is built from TRBV5-1 and TRBJ2-3; maybe TRBD1 (5 bases). This CDR3 is 15 amino acids long. The V end was cut by 1 base, the J end by 6 bases, with 15 bases between. CDR1 is SGHRS, CDR2 YFSETQ, per germline. The CDR3 nucleotides read TGCGCCAGCAGCTTGCTGGGGCACGGAATGGATACGCAGTATTTT. It is translated as CASSLLGHGMDTQYF.

This chain links TRBV9 with TRBJ1-6; D is undetermined. V lost 4 bases, J lost 0 bases, and 8 bases lay in between. The CDR3 contains 15 residues. The V gene's germline CDR1 is SGDLS and CDR2 YYNGEE. CDR3 coding DNA: TGTGCCAGCAGCCCGCGGAGCTCCTATAATTCACCCCTCCACTTT. This translates into CASSPRSSYNSPLHF. Using reference TRBV9 and TRBJ1-6 for the parts outside the CDR3, the full variable domain is DSGVTQTPKHLITATGQRVTLRCSPRSGDLSVYWYQQSLDQGLQFLIQYYNGEERAKGNILERFSAQQFPDLHSELNLSSLELGDSALYFCASSPRSSYNSPLHFGNGTRLTVT.

This clone was recorded once. The V gene is TRBV28, the J gene TRBJ2-1, with 9 bases lining up with TRBD1. This CDR3 comprises 16 residues. Per the germline V gene, CDR1 is MDHEN and CDR2 is SYDVKM. With 3 bases clipped from V and 4 bases from J, the junction kept 7 bases outside the gene matches. DNA for the CDR3: TGTGCCAGCAGTTTTAGGACAGGGGCGAGGTACAATGAGCAGTTCTTC. It yields the protein CASSFRTGARYNEQFF.

This clone appeared once. This sequence joins TRBV7-3 and TRBJ2-5; 8 bases line up with TRBD1. This CDR3 contains 15 residues. Germline CDR1 reads SGHTA; CDR2 reads FQGTGA. Losses at the gene ends were 4 bases for V and 2 bases for J; bases not matched to a gene: 6. DNA of the CDR3: TGTGCCAGCAGCTACGGGACAGGCCCACAAGAGACCCAGTACTTC. It specifies CASSYGTGPQETQYF.

Only one count was recorded for this clone. This sequence joins TRBV5-4 and TRBJ1-1; 7 bases map to TRBD1. Germline V gene sequence: CDR1 SGHNT, CDR2 YYREEE (reference sequence). The CDR3 is 14 amino acids. V shed 2 bases and J 1 base; nucleotides not matched to a gene: 2. The CDR3 DNA is TGTGCCAGCAGCTTCGGACAGGAGAACACTGAAGCTTTCTTT. Amino acid sequence: CASSFGQENTEAFF. The whole variable domain, remainder taken from reference TRBV5-4 and TRBJ1-1, is ETGVTQSPTHLIKTRGQQVTLRCSSQSGHNTVSWYQQALGQGPQFIFQYYREEENGRGNFPPRFSGLQFPNYSSELNVNALELDDSALYLCASSFGQENTEAFFGQGTRLTVV.

V gene TRBV5-1 combines with J gene TRBJ1-3; D is undetermined. CDR1 SGHRS and CDR2 YFSETQ come from the germline V gene. This CDR3 region has 14 residues. The V gene lost 4 bases and the J gene lost 4 bases, with 12 bases spanning the gap. This CDR3 reads CASSPPGSGNTIYF. The CDR3 bases are TGCGCCAGCAGCCCACCCGGTTCGGGAAACACCATATATTTT.

The rearrangement joins TRBV27 to TRBJ2-6; TRBD1 matches 8 bases. The CDR3 has 18 residues. V lost 8 bases to trimming and J lost 0 bases; unmatched junction nucleotides: 12. CDR1 is MNHEY and CDR2 is SMNVEV in the germline V gene (reference sequence). CDR3 protein: CASAYTGQVFSGANVLTF. CDR3 DNA: TGTGCCAGCGCTTATACGGGACAGGTTTTCTCTGGGGCCAACGTCCTGACTTTC.

V usage is TRBV18 and J usage is TRBJ2-7; TRBD1 matches at 7 bases. Germline loops: CDR1 KGHSH, CDR2 LQKENI. The length of the CDR3 is 13 residues. With V trimmed by 3 bases and J by 3 bases, 2 bases remained unmatched. Here the CDR3 reads CASSPGQFYEQYF. The CDR3 DNA reads TGTGCCAGCTCACCGGGACAGTTCTACGAGCAGTACTTC.